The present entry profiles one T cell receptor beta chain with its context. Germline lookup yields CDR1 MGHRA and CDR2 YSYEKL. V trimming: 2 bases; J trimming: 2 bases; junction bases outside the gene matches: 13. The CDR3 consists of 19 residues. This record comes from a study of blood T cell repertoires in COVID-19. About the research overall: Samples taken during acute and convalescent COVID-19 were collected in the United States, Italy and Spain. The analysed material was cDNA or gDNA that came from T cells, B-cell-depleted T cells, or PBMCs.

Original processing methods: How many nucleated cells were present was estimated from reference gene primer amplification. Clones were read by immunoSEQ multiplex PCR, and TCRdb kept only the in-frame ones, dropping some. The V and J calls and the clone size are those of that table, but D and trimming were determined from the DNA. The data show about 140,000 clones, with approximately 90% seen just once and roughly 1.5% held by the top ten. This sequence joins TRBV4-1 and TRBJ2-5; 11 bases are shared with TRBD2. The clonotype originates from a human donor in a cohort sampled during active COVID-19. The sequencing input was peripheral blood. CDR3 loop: CASSQKMMGASGGQETQYF. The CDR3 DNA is TGCGCCAGCAGCCAAAAAATGATGGGGGCTAGCGGGGGGCAAGAGACCCAGTACTTC.